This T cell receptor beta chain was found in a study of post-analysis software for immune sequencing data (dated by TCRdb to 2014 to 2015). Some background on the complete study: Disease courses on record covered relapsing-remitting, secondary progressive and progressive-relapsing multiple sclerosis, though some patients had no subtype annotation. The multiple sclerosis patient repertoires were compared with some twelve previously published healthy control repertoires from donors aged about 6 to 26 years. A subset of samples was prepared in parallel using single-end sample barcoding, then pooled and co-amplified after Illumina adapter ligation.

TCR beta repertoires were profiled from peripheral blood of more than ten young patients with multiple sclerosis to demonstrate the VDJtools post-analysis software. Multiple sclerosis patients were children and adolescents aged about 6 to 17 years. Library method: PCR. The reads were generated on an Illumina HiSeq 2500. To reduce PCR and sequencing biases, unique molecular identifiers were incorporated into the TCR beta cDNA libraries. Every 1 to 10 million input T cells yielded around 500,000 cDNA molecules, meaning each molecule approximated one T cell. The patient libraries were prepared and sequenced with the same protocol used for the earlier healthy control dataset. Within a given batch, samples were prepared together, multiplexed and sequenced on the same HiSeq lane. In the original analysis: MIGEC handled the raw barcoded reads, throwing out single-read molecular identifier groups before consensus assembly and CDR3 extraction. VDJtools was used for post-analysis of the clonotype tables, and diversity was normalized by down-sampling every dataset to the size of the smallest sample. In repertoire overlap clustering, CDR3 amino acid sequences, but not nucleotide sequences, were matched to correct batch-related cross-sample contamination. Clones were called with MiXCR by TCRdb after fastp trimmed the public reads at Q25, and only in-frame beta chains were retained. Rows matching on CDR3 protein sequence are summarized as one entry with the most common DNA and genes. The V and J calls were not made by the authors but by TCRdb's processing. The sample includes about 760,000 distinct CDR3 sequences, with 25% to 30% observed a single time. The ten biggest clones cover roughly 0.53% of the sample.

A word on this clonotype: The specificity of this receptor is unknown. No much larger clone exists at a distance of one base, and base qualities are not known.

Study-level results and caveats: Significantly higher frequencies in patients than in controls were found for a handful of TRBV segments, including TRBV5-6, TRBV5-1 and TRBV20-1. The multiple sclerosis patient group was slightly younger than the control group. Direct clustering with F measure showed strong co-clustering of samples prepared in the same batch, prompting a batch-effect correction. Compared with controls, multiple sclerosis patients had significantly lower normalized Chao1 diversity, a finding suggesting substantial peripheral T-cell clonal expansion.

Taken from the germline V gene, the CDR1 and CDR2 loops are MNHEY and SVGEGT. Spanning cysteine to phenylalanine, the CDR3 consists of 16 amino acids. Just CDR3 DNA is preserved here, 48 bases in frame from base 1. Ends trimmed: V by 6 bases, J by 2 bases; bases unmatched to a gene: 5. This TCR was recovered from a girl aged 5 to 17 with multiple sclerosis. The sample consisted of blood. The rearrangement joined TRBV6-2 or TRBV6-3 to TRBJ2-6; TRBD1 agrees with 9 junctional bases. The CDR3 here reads CASRGQGITGANVLTF. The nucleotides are TGTGCCAGCAGAGGACAGGGGATCACTGGGGCCAACGTCCTGACTTTC.